Each of the 2 T cell receptor beta chains below was sequenced from the same sample in a study of T cell responses to AZD1222 COVID-19 vaccine (dated by TCRdb to the early 2020s). To prepare the library, the immunoSEQ multiplex PCR assay was applied. TCRdb provides this immuneACCESS table in a form limited to in-frame rearrangements. Some clones are lacking; in checked studies, under half of them reflect an unresolved V gene, and why the rest are absent is not known. Here the sample has some 110,000 clones; about 91% occur a single time. Over 8.5% of the sample lies in the top ten. In light of the paper, this sample's time point label describes: baseline before first vaccination. Specimen: peripheral blood, collected on day 0 of AZD1222 vaccination. The source of these receptors is an adult in good health.

This chain uses TRBV9 with TRBJ2-2; 7 positions agree with TRBD2. The CDR3 length is 18 residues. Germline V gene data show CDR1 as SGDLS and CDR2 as YYNGEE. V trimming: 0 bases; J trimming: 5 bases; junction bases outside the gene matches: 13. Here the CDR3 reads CASSVGHGGTARTGELFF. CDR3 in DNA: TGTGCCAGCAGCGTAGGCCACGGGGGGACCGCCAGGACCGGGGAGCTGTTTTTT.

J is TRBJ1-5 and V is TRBV28; D call uncertain. Deletions cut 5 bases from V and 6 bases from J, with 20 bases between. This CDR3 has 16 amino acids. Germline CDR1 reads MDHEN; CDR2 reads SYDVKM. The CDR3 sequence: CASSLPSEAAGQPQHF. CDR3 nucleotides: TGTGCCAGCAGTCTCCCTTCAGAGGCAGCGGGTCAGCCCCAGCATTTT.